Shown below are 8 T cell receptor beta chains from a single sample sequenced in a study of CXCR3-negative and CXCR3-positive naive CD8 T cells. The libraries of TRB cDNA were constructed through 5' RACE using UMI labels. Reanalyzing the 5' RACE reads, TCRdb keeps one entry per CDR3 protein, without DNA. This table lists under 10,000 distinct CDR3 sequences. The sequenced sample consisted of naive CXCR3- CD8+ T cells from blood. Specified subset: CD45RO-CCR7+CD27+CD95- naive CD8+ T cells lacking CXCR3 (TNR3-). The receptor source for this set is a human donor in good health. Some clones in this sample may be carry-over from other donors' samples.

In terms of frequency, this clonotype is medium-sized. CDR3 region: CASSLAWENYEQYF. V and J are TRBV5-1 and TRBJ2-7; TCRdb's D gene call, TRBD2, goes unchecked for lack of DNA. Germline V CDR1 and CDR2: SGHRS, YFSETQ. The CDR3 extends over 14 amino acids.

This chain connects TRBV11-1 to TRBJ2-3. The CDR3 is 14 residues long. Germline lookup yields CDR1 SGHAT and CDR2 FQDESV (reference sequence). This CDR3 is CASSLAPSADTQYF.

This clonotype is called medium-sized based on its frequency. The chain employs TRBV6-2 or TRBV6-3 and TRBJ1-1. CDR3 length: 17 residues. Looked up from germline, CDR1 is MNHEY and CDR2 is SVGEGT. The CDR3 region is CASSLRDWTYMNTEAFF.

This clonotype is identified as medium-sized (0.01 to 0.1%) from frequency. The genes are TRBV20-1 and TRBJ1-2; TCRdb proposes TRBD1, but this gene call is untestable without DNA. This CDR3 has 12 residues. The germline CDR1 and CDR2 sequences are DFQATT and SNEGSKA (reference sequence). CDR3 sequence reads: CSAGGQEAGYTF.

Its frequency marks this clonotype as medium-sized (0.01 to 0.1%). V gene TRBV7-9 combines with J gene TRBJ2-2; TCRdb's D call, TRBD2, is unchecked because there is no DNA. There are 15 residues in the CDR3. Germline V gives CDR1 SEHNR, CDR2 FQNEAQ (reference sequence). The CDR3 here is CASSSTSEGTGELFF.

Judged by frequency, this clonotype is medium-sized. CDR3 residues: CASTGGGEKLFF. The chain couples TRBV12-3 or TRBV12-4 to TRBJ1-4; TCRdb designates TRBD1, a call that cannot be tested without DNA. The length of the CDR3 is 12 residues.

The rearrangement uses TRBV7-3 and TRBJ2-1; as DNA is missing, the TRBD1 call by TCRdb cannot be tested. Germline lookup yields CDR1 SGHTA and CDR2 FQGTGA. This CDR3 spans 16 amino acids. CDR3 protein: CASSLYGTGNYNEQFF.

This sequence joins TRBV25-1 and TRBJ2-5; the TCRdb D gene call, TRBD1, has no DNA to confirm it. The CDR3 sequence is 14 residues long. Germline values: CDR1 MGHDK, CDR2 SYGVNS. The chain's CDR3 is CASSPPGEQETQYF.